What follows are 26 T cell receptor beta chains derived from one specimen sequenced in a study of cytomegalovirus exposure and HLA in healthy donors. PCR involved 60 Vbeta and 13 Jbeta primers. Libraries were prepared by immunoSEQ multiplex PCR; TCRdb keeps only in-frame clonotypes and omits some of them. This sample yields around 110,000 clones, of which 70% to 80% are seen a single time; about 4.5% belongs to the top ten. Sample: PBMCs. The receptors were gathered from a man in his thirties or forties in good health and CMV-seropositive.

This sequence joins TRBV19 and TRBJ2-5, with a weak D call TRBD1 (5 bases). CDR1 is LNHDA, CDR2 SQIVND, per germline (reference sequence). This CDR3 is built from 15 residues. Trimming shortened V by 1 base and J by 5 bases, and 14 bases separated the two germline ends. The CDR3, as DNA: TGTGCCAGTAGTATAGTCTACGACAGAGGCGAGACCCAGTACTTC. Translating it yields CASSIVYDRGETQYF.

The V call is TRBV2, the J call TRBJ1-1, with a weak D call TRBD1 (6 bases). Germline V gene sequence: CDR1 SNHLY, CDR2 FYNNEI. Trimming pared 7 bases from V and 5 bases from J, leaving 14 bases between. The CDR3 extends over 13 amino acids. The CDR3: CASILRGRTEAFF. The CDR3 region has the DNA TGTGCCAGCATCCTCAGGGGTAGGACTGAAGCTTTCTTT.

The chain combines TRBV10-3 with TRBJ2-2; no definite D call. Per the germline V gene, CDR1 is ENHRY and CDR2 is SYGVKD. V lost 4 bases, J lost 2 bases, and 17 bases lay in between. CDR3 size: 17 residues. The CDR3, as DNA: TGTGCCATCAGTGGCTGGCCGTATACCGTAAACACCGGGGAGCTGTTTTTT. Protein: CAISGWPYTVNTGELFF.

In nucleotides, the CDR3 is TGTGCCAGCAGCTTAGGCCGAAGGGGGTTAAGCAATCAGCCCCAGCATTTT. Encoded protein: CASSLGRRGLSNQPQHF. The genes are TRBV7-8 and TRBJ1-5, with D possibly being TRBD1 (6 bases). Looked up from germline, CDR1 is SGHVS and CDR2 is FQNEAQ. Trimming left V 1 base short and J 1 base short, with 14 bases between. The CDR3 is 17 residues long. Based on the CDR3 plus reference TRBV7-8 and TRBJ1-5, the full variable domain is GAGVSQSPRYKVAKRGQDVALRCDPISGHVSLFWYQQALGQGPEFLTYFQNEAQLDKSGLPSDRFFAERPEGSVSTLKIQRTQQEDSAVYLCASSLGRRGLSNQPQHFGDGTRLSIL.

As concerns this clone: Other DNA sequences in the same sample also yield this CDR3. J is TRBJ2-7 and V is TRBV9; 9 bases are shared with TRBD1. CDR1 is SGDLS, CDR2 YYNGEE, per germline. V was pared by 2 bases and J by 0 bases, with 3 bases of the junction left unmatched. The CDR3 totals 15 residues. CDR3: CASSVGTGYSYEQYF. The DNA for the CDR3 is TGTGCCAGCAGCGTCGGGACAGGGTACTCCTACGAGCAGTACTTC.

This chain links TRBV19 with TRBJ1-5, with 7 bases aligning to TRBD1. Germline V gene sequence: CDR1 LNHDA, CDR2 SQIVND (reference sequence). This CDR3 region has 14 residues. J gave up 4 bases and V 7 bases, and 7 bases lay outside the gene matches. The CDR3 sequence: CASTRGQKNQPQHF. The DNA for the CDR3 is TGTGCCAGTACCCGGGGACAGAAGAATCAGCCCCAGCATTTT.

CDR3 DNA sequence: TGTGCCAGCAGCAGGGACGGGAGCTCCTACAATGAGCAGTTCTTC. It yields the protein CASSRDGSSYNEQFF. The V gene is TRBV7-3, the J gene TRBJ2-1; a weak D match, TRBD2 (6 bases). The V end lost 5 bases, the J end lost 0 bases, and 11 bases lay between the germline ends. From germline, CDR1 is SGHTA and CDR2 FQGTGA. This CDR3 is 15 amino acids long.

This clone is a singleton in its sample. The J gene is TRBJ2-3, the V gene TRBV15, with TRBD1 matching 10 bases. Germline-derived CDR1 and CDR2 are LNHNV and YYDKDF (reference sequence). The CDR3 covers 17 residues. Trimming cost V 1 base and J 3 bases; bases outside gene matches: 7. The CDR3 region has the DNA TGTGCCACCAGCAGAGGTGGGACAGGGGTTCTTACAGATACGCAGTATTTT. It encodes CATSRGGTGVLTDTQYF.

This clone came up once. The CDR3, as DNA: TGTGCCAGCACTTTTGCGAAGGGGCGTTCAGTAGAGACCCAGTACTTC. This codes for CASTFAKGRSVETQYF. The gene calls are TRBV6-4 and TRBJ2-5; weak D call: TRBD1 (5 bases). V was trimmed by 7 bases and J by 4 bases, leaving 22 bases between them. CDR3 size: 16 residues. Germline V gene data show CDR1 as MRHNA and CDR2 as SNTAGT.

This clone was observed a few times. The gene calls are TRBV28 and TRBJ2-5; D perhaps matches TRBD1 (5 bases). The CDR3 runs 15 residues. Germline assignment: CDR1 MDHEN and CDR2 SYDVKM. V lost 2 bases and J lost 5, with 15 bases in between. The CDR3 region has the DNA TGTGCCAGCAGTTTAATATATGGGGCAGGTGAGACCCAGTACTTC. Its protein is CASSLIYGAGETQYF.

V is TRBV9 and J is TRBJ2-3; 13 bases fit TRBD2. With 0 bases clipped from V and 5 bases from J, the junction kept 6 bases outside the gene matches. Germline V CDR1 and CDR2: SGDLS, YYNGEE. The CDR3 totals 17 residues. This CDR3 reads CASSVGGLAGVLDTQYF. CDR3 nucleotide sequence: TGTGCCAGCAGCGTAGGAGGACTAGCGGGAGTTCTAGATACGCAGTATTTT.

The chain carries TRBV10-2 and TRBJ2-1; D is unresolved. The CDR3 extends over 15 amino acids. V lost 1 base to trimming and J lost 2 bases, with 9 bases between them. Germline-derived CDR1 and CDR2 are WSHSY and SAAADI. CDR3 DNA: TGCGCCAGCAGTGAGTTCCGAGTTGCCTACAATGAGCAGTTCTTC. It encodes CASSEFRVAYNEQFF.

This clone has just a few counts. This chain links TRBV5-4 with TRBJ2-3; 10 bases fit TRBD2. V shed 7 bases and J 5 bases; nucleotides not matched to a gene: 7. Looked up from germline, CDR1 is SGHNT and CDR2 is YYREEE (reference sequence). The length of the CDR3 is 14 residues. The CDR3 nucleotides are TGTGCCAGCGAAAAGCGGGGGGGGAGAGATACGCAGTATTTT. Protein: CASEKRGGRDTQYF. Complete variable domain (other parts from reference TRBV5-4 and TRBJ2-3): ETGVTQSPTHLIKTRGQQVTLRCSSQSGHNTVSWYQQALGQGPQFIFQYYREEENGRGNFPPRFSGLQFPNYSSELNVNALELDDSALYLCASEKRGGRDTQYFGPGTRLTVL.

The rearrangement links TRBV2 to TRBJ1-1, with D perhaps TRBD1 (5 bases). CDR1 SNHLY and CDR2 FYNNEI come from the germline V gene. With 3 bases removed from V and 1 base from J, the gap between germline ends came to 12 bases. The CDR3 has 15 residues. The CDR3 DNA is TGTGCCAGCAGTGAGCAGGGATGGAAGAACACTGAAGCTTTCTTT. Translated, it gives CASSEQGWKNTEAFF.

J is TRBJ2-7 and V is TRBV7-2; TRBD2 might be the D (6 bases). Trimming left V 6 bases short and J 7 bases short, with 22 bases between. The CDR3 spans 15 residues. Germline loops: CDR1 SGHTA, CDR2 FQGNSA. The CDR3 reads CASSTNRESFGEQYF. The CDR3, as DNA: TGTGCCAGCAGTACTAACCGGGAGTCATTTGGAGAGCAGTACTTC.

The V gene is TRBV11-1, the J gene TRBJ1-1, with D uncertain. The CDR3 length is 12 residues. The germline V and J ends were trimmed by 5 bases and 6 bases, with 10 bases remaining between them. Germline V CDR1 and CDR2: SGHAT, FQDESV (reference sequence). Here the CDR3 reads CASSLGSPEAFF. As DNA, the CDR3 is TGTGCCAGCAGCCTGGGGAGCCCTGAAGCTTTCTTT. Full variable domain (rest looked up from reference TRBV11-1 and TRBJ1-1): EAEVAQSPRYKITEKSQAVAFWCDPISGHATLYWYRQILGQGPELLVQFQDESVVDDSQLPKDRFSAERLKGVDSTLKIQPAELGDSAMYLCASSLGSPEAFFGQGTRLTVV.

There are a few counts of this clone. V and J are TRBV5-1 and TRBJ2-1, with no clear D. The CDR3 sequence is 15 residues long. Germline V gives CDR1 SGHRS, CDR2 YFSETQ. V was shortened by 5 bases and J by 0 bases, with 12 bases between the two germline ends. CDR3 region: CASRQNPSSYNEQFF. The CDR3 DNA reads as TGCGCCAGCAGACAAAACCCTAGCTCCTACAATGAGCAGTTCTTC.

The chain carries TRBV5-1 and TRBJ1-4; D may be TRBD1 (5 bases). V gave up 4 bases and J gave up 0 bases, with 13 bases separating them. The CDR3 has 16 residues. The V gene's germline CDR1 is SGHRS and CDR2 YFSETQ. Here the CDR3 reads CASSPTGRATNEKLFF. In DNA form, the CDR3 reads TGCGCCAGCAGCCCTACCGGCAGGGCAACTAATGAAAAACTGTTTTTT. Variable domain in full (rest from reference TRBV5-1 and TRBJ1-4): KAGVTQTPRYLIKTRGQQVTLSCSPISGHRSVSWYQQTPGQGLQFLFEYFSETQRNKGNFPGRFSGRQFSNSRSEMNVSTLELGDSALYLCASSPTGRATNEKLFFGSGTQLSVL.

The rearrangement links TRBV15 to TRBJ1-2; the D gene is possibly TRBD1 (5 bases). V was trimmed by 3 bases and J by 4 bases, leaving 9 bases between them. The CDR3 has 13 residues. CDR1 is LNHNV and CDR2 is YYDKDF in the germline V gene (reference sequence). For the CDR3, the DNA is TGTGCCACCAGCAGTCCGGGGGTCTATGGCTACACCTTC. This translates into CATSSPGVYGYTF.

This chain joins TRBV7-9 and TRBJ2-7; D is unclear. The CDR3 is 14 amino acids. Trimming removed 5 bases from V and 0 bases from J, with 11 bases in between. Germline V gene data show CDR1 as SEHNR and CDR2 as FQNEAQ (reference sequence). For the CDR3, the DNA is TGTGCCAGCAGCCCCGAGAGGAGCTCCTACGAGCAGTACTTC. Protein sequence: CASSPERSSYEQYF.

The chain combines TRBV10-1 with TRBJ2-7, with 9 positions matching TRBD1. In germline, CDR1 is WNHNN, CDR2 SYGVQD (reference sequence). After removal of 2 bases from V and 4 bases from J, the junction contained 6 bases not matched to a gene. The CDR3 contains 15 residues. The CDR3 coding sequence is TGCGCCAGCAGTGAGCCCTGGGACAGGGTTTACGAGCAGTACTTC. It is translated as CASSEPWDRVYEQYF.

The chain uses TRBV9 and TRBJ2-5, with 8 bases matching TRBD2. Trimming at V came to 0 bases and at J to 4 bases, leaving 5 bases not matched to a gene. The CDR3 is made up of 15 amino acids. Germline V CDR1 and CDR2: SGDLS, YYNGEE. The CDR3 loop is CASSVVAGFLETQYF. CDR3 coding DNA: TGTGCCAGCAGCGTAGTAGCGGGATTCCTAGAGACCCAGTACTTC.

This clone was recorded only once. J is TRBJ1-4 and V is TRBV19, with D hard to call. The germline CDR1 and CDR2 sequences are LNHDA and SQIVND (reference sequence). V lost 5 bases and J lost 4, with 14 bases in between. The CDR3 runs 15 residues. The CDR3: CASSLSAGFNEKLFF. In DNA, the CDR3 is TGTGCCAGTAGTCTCTCTGCGGGGTTTAATGAAAAACTGTTTTTT.

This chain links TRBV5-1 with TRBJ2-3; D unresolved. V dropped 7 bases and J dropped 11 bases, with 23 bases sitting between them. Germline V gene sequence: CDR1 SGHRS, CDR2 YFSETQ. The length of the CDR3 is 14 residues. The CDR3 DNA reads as TGCGCCAGCCTAGAAGGTCCCGGATTAAGTGAGCAGTATTTT. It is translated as CASLEGPGLSEQYF.

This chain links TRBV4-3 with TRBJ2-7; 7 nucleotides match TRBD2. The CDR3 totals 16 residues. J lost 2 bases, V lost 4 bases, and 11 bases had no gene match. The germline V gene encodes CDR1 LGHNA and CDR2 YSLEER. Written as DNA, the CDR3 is TGCGCCAGCAGCCCGGAGAGGAGCGGGGCTCCCTACGAGCAGTACTTC. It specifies CASSPERSGAPYEQYF.

The DNA of the CDR3 is TGTGCCAGCAGTTGGGGACAGGGCGCGCTCTACGAGCAGTACTTC. This gives the protein CASSWGQGALYEQYF. The chain links TRBV6-5 to TRBJ2-7, with 9 bases aligning to TRBD1. The CDR3 covers 15 residues. V lost 4 bases, J lost 3 bases, and 7 bases stayed unmatched. CDR1 is MNHEY, CDR2 SVGAGI, per germline.